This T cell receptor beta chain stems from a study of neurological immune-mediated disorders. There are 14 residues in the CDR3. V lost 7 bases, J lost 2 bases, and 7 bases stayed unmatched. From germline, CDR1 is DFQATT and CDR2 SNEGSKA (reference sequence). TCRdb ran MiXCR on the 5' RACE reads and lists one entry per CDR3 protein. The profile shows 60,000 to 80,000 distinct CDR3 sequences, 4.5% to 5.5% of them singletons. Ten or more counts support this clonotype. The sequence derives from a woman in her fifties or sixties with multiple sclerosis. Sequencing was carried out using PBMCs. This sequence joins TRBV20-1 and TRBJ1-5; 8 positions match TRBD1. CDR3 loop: CSVAQTGGNQPQHF. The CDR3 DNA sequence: TGCAGTGTCGCCCAGACAGGGGGCAATCAGCCCCAGCATTTT.